What follows describes a single T cell receptor beta chain. Its antigen is undetermined. This CDR3 is also generated by other DNA sequences in the sample. In germline, CDR1 is SGHRS, CDR2 YFSETQ. V gave up 4 bases and J gave up 3 bases; unmatched junction bases: 6. The CDR3 sequence is 14 residues long. These data come from a study of cytomegalovirus exposure and HLA in healthy donors. Overall study findings and caveats: Most CMV-associated TCR beta chains appeared HLA-restricted in a later analysis.

The PCR had 60 Vbeta and 13 Jbeta primers. In the authors' workflow: It was a later analysis that counted about 80 million unique TCR beta chains, of which around 11 million were shared. Method: immunoSEQ multiplex PCR; TCRdb's copy keeps in-frame clones and lacks some. V and J calls and clone size are those listed in that table; D and trimming were worked out from the DNA. The table has 130,000 to 150,000 clones, roughly 80% seen once; the top ten hold roughly 4%. This rearrangement joins TRBV5-1 to TRBJ2-7; 8 bases line up with TRBD1. The specimen was PBMCs. This sequence originates from a woman aged 40 to 49 in good health and CMV-seropositive. The CDR3 loop is CASSLGQGIYEQYF. CDR3 nucleotides: TGCGCCAGCAGCCTAGGACAGGGTATCTACGAGCAGTACTTC.